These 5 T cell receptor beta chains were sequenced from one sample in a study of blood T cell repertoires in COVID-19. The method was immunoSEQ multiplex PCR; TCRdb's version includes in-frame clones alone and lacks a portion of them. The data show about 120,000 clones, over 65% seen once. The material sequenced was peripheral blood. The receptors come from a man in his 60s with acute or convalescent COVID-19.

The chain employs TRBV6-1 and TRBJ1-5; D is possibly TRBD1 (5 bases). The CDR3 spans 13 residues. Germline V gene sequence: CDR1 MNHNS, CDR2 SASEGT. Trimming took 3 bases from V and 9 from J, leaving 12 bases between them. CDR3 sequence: CASSDRGGSPQHF. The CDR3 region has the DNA TGTGCCAGCAGTGACCGGGGGGGTTCGCCCCAGCATTTT.

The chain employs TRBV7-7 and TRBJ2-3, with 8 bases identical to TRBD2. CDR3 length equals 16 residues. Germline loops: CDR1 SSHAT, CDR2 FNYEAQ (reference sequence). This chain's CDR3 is CASSPSGSRPTDTQYF. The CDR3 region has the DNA TGTGCTAGCTCCCCGAGCGGGAGTAGGCCCACAGATACGCAGTATTTT.

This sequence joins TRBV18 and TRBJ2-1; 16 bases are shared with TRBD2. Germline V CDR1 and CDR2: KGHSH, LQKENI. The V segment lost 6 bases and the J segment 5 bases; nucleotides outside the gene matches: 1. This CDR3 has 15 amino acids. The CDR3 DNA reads TGTGCCAGCTCGGGACTAGCGGGAGGGAACAATGAGCAGTTCTTC. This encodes CASSGLAGGNNEQFF.

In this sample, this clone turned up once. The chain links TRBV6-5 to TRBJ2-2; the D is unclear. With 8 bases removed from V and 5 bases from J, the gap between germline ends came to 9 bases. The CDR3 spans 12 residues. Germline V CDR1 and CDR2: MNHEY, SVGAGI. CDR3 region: CASSPVTGELFF. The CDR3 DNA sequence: TGTGCCAGCTCCCCAGTTACCGGGGAGCTGTTTTTT.

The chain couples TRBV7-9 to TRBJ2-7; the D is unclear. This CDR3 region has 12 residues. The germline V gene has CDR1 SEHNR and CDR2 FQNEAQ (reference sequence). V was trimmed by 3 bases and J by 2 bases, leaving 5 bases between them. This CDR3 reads CASSLAAYEQYF. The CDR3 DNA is TGTGCCAGCAGCTTGGCAGCCTACGAGCAGTACTTC.